The source of this T cell receptor (beta chain) is a study of blood T cell repertoires in COVID-19. Study in general: PBMCs, B-cell-depleted T cells, or T cells provided the cDNA or gDNA that made up the material.

This CDR3 contains 12 residues. Trimming took 0 bases from V and 10 from J; bases not matched to a gene: 5. The germline V gene has CDR1 SQVTM and CDR2 ANQGSEA. Per the study methods: Amplification with reference gene primers provided the estimates of nucleated cell counts. Profiling relied on immunoSEQ multiplex PCR, and the TCRdb table lists in-frame clones only, not all of them. For V, J and clone size, that table is used; D and trimming come from the DNA. The sample carries approximately 300,000 clones, 70% to 90% recorded once. This sequence was found in a man aged 18-30 years who had recovered from COVID-19. The sample consisted of peripheral blood. The chain couples TRBV29-1 to TRBJ2-5, with 7 bases that match TRBD2. CDR3 protein: CSVEDRAGDQYF. CDR3 in DNA: TGCAGCGTTGAAGATCGGGCGGGAGACCAGTACTTC.